The entry that follows covers one T cell receptor (beta chain) sequence. Sequenced by immunoSEQ multiplex PCR; TCRdb stores in-frame clones only, minus some. The table lists approximately 220,000 clones, around 82% of them singletons. The V end was cut by 3 bases, the J end by 3 bases, with 9 bases between. This CDR3 is built from 13 residues. This entry belongs to a study of blood T cell repertoires in COVID-19. For the study at large: There were acute and convalescent COVID-19 samples, and they came from the United States, Italy and Spain. Nucleic acid was either cDNA or gDNA, and it came from T cells, B-cell-depleted T cells, or PBMCs.

Sequences were obtained from peripheral blood. The chain employs TRBV12-3 or TRBV12-4 and TRBJ2-7; TRBD1 might be the D (5 bases). This receptor was identified in a woman aged 45-60 years with acute or convalescent COVID-19. The CDR3 nucleotides read TGTGCCAGCAGTTTTCGGCAGGGCTACGAGCAGTACTTC. The encoded protein is CASSFRQGYEQYF.